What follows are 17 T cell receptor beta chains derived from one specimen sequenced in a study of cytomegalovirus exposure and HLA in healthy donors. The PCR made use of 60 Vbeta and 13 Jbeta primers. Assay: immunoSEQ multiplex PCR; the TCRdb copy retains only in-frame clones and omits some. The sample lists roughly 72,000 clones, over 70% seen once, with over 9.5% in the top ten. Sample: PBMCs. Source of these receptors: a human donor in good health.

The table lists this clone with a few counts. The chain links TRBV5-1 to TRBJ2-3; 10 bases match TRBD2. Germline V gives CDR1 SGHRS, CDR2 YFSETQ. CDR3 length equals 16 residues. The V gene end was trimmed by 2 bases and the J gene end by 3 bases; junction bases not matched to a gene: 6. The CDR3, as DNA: TGCGCCAGCAGCTTCCGGACTAGCGGTCAAACAGATACGCAGTATTTT. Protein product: CASSFRTSGQTDTQYF.

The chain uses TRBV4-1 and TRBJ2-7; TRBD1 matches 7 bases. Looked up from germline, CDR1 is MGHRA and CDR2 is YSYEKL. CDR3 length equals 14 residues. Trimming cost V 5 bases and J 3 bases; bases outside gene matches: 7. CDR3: CASSIRDSLYEQYF. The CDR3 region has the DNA TGCGCCAGCAGCATCCGGGACAGTCTCTACGAGCAGTACTTC.

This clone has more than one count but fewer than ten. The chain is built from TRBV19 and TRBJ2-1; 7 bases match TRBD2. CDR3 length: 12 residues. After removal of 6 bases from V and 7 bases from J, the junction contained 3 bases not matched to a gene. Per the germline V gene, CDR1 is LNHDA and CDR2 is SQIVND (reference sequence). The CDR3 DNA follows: TGTGCCAGTAGCATGGGGGGGAATGAGCAGTTCTTC. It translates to CASSMGGNEQFF.

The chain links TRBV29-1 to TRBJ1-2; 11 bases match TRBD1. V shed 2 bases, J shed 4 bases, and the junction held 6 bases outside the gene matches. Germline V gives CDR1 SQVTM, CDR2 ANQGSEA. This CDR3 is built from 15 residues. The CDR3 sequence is CSVEIGQGASYGYTF. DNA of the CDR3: TGCAGCGTTGAAATAGGACAGGGGGCTAGCTATGGCTACACCTTC.

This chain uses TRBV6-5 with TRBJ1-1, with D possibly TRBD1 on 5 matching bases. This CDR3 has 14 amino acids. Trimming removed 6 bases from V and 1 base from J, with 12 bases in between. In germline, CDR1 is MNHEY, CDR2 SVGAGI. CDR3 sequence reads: CASSRDSRNTEAFF. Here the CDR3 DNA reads TGTGCCAGCAGCCGGGACTCCCGGAACACTGAAGCTTTCTTT.

CDR3 amino acids: CASRVGVYYEQYF. CDR3 sequence (DNA): TGTGCCAGCAGGGTAGGGGTATACTACGAGCAGTACTTC. The genes are TRBV6-1 and TRBJ2-7; TRBD1 might be the D (5 bases). The V gene lost 6 bases and the J gene lost 3 bases, with 12 bases spanning the gap. The CDR3 totals 13 residues. The germline V gene has CDR1 MNHNS and CDR2 SASEGT.

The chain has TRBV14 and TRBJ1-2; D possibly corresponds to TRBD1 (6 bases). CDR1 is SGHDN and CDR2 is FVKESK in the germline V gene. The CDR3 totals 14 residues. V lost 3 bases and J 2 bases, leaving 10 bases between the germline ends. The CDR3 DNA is TGTGCCAGCAGCCACGGACAGCAAAACTATGGCTACACCTTC. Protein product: CASSHGQQNYGYTF.

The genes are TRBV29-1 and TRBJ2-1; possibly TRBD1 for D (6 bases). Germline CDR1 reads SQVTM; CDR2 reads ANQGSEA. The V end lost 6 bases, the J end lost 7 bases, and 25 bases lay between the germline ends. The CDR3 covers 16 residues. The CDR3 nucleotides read TGCAGCGTCGAGGGGTCCAATTCAGGGGTCATTAATGAGCAGTTCTTC. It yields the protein CSVEGSNSGVINEQFF.

Written as DNA, the CDR3 is TGCAGCGTCAGGGAAGGCAATCAGCCCCAGCATTTT. This sequence encodes CSVREGNQPQHF. V and J are TRBV29-1 and TRBJ1-5, with D possibly TRBD1 on 5 matching bases. V was pared by 6 bases and J by 2 bases, with 8 bases between. The V gene's germline CDR1 is SQVTM and CDR2 ANQGSEA. CDR3 length: 12 residues.

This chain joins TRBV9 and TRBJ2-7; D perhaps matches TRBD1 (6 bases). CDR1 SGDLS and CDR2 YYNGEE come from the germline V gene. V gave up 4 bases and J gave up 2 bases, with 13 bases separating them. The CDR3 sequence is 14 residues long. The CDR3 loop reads CASSPGAGAYEQYF. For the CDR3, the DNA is TGTGCCAGCAGCCCAGGGGCCGGGGCCTACGAGCAGTACTTC.

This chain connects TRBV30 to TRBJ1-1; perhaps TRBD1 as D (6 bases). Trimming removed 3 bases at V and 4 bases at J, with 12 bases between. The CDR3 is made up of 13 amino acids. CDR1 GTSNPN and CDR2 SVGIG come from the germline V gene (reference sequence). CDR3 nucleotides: TGTGCCTGGAGGCTGAGGGGGGGCACTGAAGCTTTCTTT. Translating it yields CAWRLRGGTEAFF.

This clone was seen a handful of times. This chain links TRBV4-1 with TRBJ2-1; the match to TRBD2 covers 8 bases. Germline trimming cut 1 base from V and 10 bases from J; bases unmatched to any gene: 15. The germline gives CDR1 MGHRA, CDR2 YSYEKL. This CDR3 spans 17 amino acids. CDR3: CASSQGTSTTRGGEQFF. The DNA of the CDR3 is TGCGCCAGCAGCCAAGGCACTAGCACAACCCGGGGGGGGGAGCAGTTCTTC.

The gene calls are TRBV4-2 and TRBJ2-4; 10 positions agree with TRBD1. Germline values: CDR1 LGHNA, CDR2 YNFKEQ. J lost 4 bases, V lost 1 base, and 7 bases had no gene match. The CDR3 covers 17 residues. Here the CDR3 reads CASSQVSGTGVKNIQYF. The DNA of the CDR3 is TGTGCCAGCAGCCAAGTATCTGGGACAGGGGTGAAAAACATTCAGTACTTC.

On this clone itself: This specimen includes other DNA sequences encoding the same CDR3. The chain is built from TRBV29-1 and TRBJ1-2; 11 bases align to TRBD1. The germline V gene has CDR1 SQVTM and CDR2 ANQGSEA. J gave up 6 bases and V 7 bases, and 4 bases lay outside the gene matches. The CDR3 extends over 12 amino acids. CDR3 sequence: CSAGDRGDGYTF. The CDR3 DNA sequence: TGCAGCGCCGGGGACAGGGGGGATGGCTACACCTTC.

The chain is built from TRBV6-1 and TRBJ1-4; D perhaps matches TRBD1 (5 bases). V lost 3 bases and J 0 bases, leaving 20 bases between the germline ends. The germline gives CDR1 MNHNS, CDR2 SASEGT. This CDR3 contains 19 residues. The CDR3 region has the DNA TGTGCCAGCAGTGATACGGGCAGGGAAGCCTTTGCAACTAATGAAAAACTGTTTTTT. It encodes CASSDTGREAFATNEKLFF.

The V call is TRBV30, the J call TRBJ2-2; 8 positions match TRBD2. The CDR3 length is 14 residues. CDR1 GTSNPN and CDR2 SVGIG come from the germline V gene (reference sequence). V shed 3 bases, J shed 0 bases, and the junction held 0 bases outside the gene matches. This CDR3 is CAWRLAANTGELFF. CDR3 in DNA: TGTGCCTGGAGACTAGCGGCGAACACCGGGGAGCTGTTTTTT.

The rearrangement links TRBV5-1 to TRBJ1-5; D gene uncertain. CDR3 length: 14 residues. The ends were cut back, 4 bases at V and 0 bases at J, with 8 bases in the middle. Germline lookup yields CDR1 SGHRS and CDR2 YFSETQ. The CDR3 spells CASSVGLSNQPQHF. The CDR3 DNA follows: TGCGCCAGCAGCGTTGGACTTAGCAATCAGCCCCAGCATTTT. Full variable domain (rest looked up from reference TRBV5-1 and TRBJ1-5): KAGVTQTPRYLIKTRGQQVTLSCSPISGHRSVSWYQQTPGQGLQFLFEYFSETQRNKGNFPGRFSGRQFSNSRSEMNVSTLELGDSALYLCASSVGLSNQPQHFGDGTRLSIL.